The TCR beta chain described here comes from a study of blood T cell repertoires in COVID-19. The CDR3 extends over 12 amino acids. V shed 6 bases and J shed 8 bases, with 10 bases lying between them. Original methodology: Using reference gene primer amplification, nucleated cell counts were estimated. Generated by immunoSEQ multiplex PCR, the TCRdb table keeps only in-frame clones and is missing some. The V and J calls and clone size were taken over from that table, and D and trimming were inferred from the DNA. The repertoire holds fewer than 200,000 clones, with roughly nine tenths as singletons. This chain connects TRBV12-3 or TRBV12-4 to TRBJ1-4; tentatively, D is TRBD1 (6 bases). This clonotype was obtained from a man in his 70s with active or convalescent COVID-19. Sample: peripheral blood. CDR3 amino acids: CASSTRGEKLFF. The CDR3 DNA reads TGTGCCAGCAGCACTAGGGGGGAAAAACTGTTTTTT.